A single T cell receptor beta chain is shown here with its context. This entry belongs to a study of cytomegalovirus exposure and HLA in healthy donors. 13 Jbeta primers and 60 Vbeta primers were used for the PCR. Profiled with immunoSEQ multiplex PCR; TCRdb holds only in-frame clones, not every one. Among 55,000 to 75,000 clones listed, 65% to 75% were seen once. V gave up 5 bases and J gave up 1 base, with 12 bases separating them. Germline V CDR1 and CDR2: LGHNA, YSLEER. The CDR3 loop spans 16 amino acids. This chain links TRBV4-3 with TRBJ2-6; D possibly corresponds to TRBD2 (5 bases). Material: PBMCs. This receptor was obtained from a man aged 25 to 40 in good health and CMV-seropositive. CDR3 sequence reads: CASSEEPGSGANVLTF. The DNA for the CDR3 is TGCGCCAGCAGCGAGGAACCGGGGTCTGGGGCCAACGTCCTGACTTTC.